These 25 T cell receptor beta chains share one sample of origin, sequenced in a study of blood T cell repertoires in COVID-19. Using immunoSEQ multiplex PCR, the repertoire was profiled, and TCRdb retains in-frame clones only, with some absent. The sample includes roughly 250,000 clones, about 80% seen only once; the top ten take roughly 10%. Sequencing input: peripheral blood. The receptors originated from an elderly woman with acute or convalescent COVID-19.

This chain links TRBV2 with TRBJ1-5; 8 bases fit TRBD1. The V segment lost 6 bases and the J segment 6 bases; nucleotides outside the gene matches: 7. This CDR3 spans 14 amino acids. CDR1 SNHLY and CDR2 FYNNEI come from the germline V gene. CDR3 region: CASRETGAGQPQHF. CDR3 DNA: TGTGCCAGCAGGGAGACAGGGGCAGGTCAGCCCCAGCATTTT.

This clone was observed once. The CDR3 protein is CASKGQGGNRGEKLFF. CDR3 bases: TGTGCCAGCAAGGGACAGGGGGGAAATCGAGGTGAAAAACTGTTTTTT. The J gene is TRBJ1-4, the V gene TRBV2; 11 nucleotides agree with TRBD1. CDR1 and CDR2 (germline): SNHLY, FYNNEI. V gave up 7 bases and J gave up 7 bases; unmatched junction bases: 11. The CDR3 is made up of 16 amino acids.

The rearrangement links TRBV27 to TRBJ1-6; 10 nucleotides agree with TRBD1. This CDR3 is built from 14 residues. V lost 5 bases, J lost 11 bases, and 6 bases stayed unmatched. Germline assignment: CDR1 MNHEY and CDR2 SMNVEV (reference sequence). This chain's CDR3 is CASSIRDRGAPLHF. As DNA, the CDR3 is TGTGCCAGCAGTATCCGGGACAGGGGTGCACCCCTCCACTTT.

V gene TRBV5-1 combines with J gene TRBJ1-4; the D is unclear. V lost 2 bases and J 5 bases, leaving 10 bases between the germline ends. Germline-derived CDR1 and CDR2 are SGHRS and YFSETQ. The CDR3 extends over 14 amino acids. The CDR3 here is CASSFTLQNEKLFF. CDR3 DNA sequence: TGCGCCAGCAGCTTTACGTTACAAAATGAAAAACTGTTTTTT.

The genes are TRBV5-1 and TRBJ1-4; maybe TRBD1 (6 bases). V was clipped by 0 bases and J by 7 bases, with 13 bases between them. The CDR3 is 15 amino acids. Germline CDR1 reads SGHRS; CDR2 reads YFSETQ. CDR3: CASSLEAGDFEKLFF. The CDR3 DNA is TGCGCCAGCAGCTTGGAAGCAGGGGATTTTGAAAAACTGTTTTTT.

This clone was observed once. The V gene is TRBV28, the J gene TRBJ2-7; 9 bases line up with TRBD1. Per germline, CDR1 MDHEN and CDR2 SYDVKM. Trimming removed 6 bases from V and 3 bases from J; junction bases left unmatched: 15. The CDR3 is 17 amino acids. The CDR3 nucleotides are TGTGCCAGCAGCCGAGGACAGGGGCGACCCCCTATCTACGAGCAGTACTTC. It is translated as CASSRGQGRPPIYEQYF.

This clone was seen more than once but under ten times. This sequence joins TRBV28 and TRBJ1-5, with 11 nucleotides matching TRBD1. Trimming took 5 bases from V and 1 from J; bases not matched to a gene: 16. Germline CDR1 and CDR2: MDHEN and SYDVKM. This CDR3 has 20 amino acids. The chain's CDR3 is CASSIYRTGGEVGSNQPQHF. CDR3 coding DNA: TGTGCCAGCAGTATATACCGGACAGGGGGCGAGGTGGGCAGCAATCAGCCCCAGCATTTT.

Here the CDR3 reads CASSLRQGGEAFF. CDR3 in DNA: TGTGCCAGCAGTCTCAGACAGGGTGGTGAAGCTTTCTTT. This sequence joins TRBV4-2 and TRBJ1-1, with TRBD1 matching 7 bases. The V gene's germline CDR1 is LGHNA and CDR2 YNFKEQ. J gave up 7 bases and V 6 bases, and 8 bases lay outside the gene matches. CDR3 length: 13 residues.

The V and J genes are TRBV19 and TRBJ1-6; the D gene is possibly TRBD1 (6 bases). Germline V gene data show CDR1 as LNHDA and CDR2 as SQIVND (reference sequence). V dropped 3 bases and J dropped 9 bases, with 15 bases sitting between them. CDR3 length: 15 residues. The CDR3 region has the DNA TGTGCCAGTAGTATCATGGGACACCAGAGTTCACCCCTCCACTTT. Protein sequence: CASSIMGHQSSPLHF. Full variable domain (remainder filled in from reference TRBV19 and TRBJ1-6): DGGITQSPKYLFRKEGQNVTLSCEQNLNHDAMYWYRQDPGQGLRLIYYSQIVNDFQKGDIAEGYSVSREKKESFPLTVTSAQKNPTAFYLCASSIMGHQSSPLHFGNGTRLTVT.

This chain joins TRBV5-1 and TRBJ2-1, with 7 bases identical to TRBD2. The germline V gene encodes CDR1 SGHRS and CDR2 YFSETQ. J lost 1 base, V lost 7 bases, and 11 bases had no gene match. The CDR3 contains 16 residues. CDR3 bases: TGCGCCAGCTCCACGGTTGGGGGGGGGTCCTACAATGAGCAGTTCTTC. Translated, it gives CASSTVGGGSYNEQFF. The full variable domain, with the rest looked up from reference TRBV5-1 and TRBJ2-1, is KAGVTQTPRYLIKTRGQQVTLSCSPISGHRSVSWYQQTPGQGLQFLFEYFSETQRNKGNFPGRFSGRQFSNSRSEMNVSTLELGDSALYLCASSTVGGGSYNEQFFGPGTRLTVL.

This clone was seen only once. The chain carries TRBV11-2 and TRBJ1-1; TRBD1 matches 7 bases. The CDR3 extends over 14 amino acids. The germline CDR1 and CDR2 sequences are SGHAT and FQNNGV. The junction had 7 bases not matched to a gene; V was cut back by 5 bases and J by 4 bases. The CDR3 loop reads CASSQGQGVTEAFF. The CDR3, as DNA: TGTGCCAGCAGCCAGGGGCAGGGGGTCACTGAAGCTTTCTTT.

V usage is TRBV28 and J usage is TRBJ2-1, with TRBD1 as a possible D gene (5 bases). Between the trimmed V and J ends, which lost 2 bases and 10 bases, there was a span of 12 bases. The CDR3 covers 13 residues. In germline, CDR1 is MDHEN, CDR2 SYDVKM. For the CDR3, the DNA is TGTGCCAGCAGTTTAGCCCCCACAGGCGAGCAGTTCTTC. It encodes CASSLAPTGEQFF.

The chain recombines TRBV3-1 (or the pseudogene TRBV3-2) with TRBJ2-2; 14 positions agree with TRBD2. CDR3 size: 19 residues. The germline gives CDR1 LGHDT, CDR2 YNNKEL (reference sequence). The trim removed 2 bases at V and 6 bases at J, leaving 11 bases unmatched. CDR3: CASSQLSGTSGGQAGELFF. The CDR3 region has the DNA TGTGCCAGCAGCCAACTCTCCGGGACTAGCGGGGGTCAGGCCGGGGAGCTGTTTTTT.

This chain links TRBV20-1 with TRBJ2-3, with TRBD2 matching over 14 bases. The junction had 6 bases not matched to a gene; V was cut back by 3 bases and J by 4 bases. The CDR3 covers 16 residues. Germline-derived CDR1 and CDR2 are DFQATT and SNEGSKA (reference sequence). CDR3 sequence: CSASDRLAGGADTQYF. CDR3 nucleotides: TGCAGTGCTAGTGACCGACTAGCGGGGGGGGCAGATACGCAGTATTTT.

The V and J genes are TRBV9 and TRBJ2-3; 11 bases fit TRBD2. The CDR3 extends over 13 amino acids. CDR1 is SGDLS, CDR2 YYNGEE, per germline. V shed 7 bases and J 5 bases; nucleotides not matched to a gene: 3. CDR3 region: CASGLAGGDTQYF. CDR3 coding DNA: TGTGCCAGCGGGCTAGCGGGGGGAGATACGCAGTATTTT.

To note about this clone: At one end the junction does not follow the germline gene, possibly because of a read error. The V gene is TRBV7-7, the J gene TRBJ2-2, with a weak D call TRBD2 (6 bases). The CDR3 covers 13 residues. Germline V lookup: CDR1 SSHAT, CDR2 FNYEAQ (reference sequence). As DNA, the CDR3 is TGTGCTAGCAGCCGAGGACTAACCGGGGAGCTGTTTTTT. Amino acid sequence: CASSRGLTGELFF. Full variable domain (missing parts from reference TRBV7-7 and TRBJ2-2): GAGVSQSPRYKVTKRGQDVTLRCDPISSHATLYWYQQALGQGPEFLTYFNYEAQPDKSGLPSDRFSAERPEGSISTLTIQRTEQRDSAMYRCASSRGLTGELFFGEGSRLTVL.

The V call is TRBV3-1 (or the pseudogene TRBV3-2), the J call TRBJ2-3, with D maybe TRBD2 (7 bases). The CDR3 covers 15 residues. The germline V gene has CDR1 LGHDT and CDR2 YNNKEL (reference sequence). Trimming cost V 4 bases and J 2 bases, with 13 bases left between them. The CDR3 DNA follows: TGTGCCAGCAGCCCCGGGGGGCCTCTCACAGATACGCAGTATTTT. Amino acid sequence: CASSPGGPLTDTQYF.

This chain uses TRBV7-9 with TRBJ2-1; 8 nucleotides align to TRBD2. V shed 5 bases and J 9 bases; nucleotides not matched to a gene: 12. Germline V gene lookup returns CDR1 SEHNR and CDR2 FQNEAQ (reference sequence). The CDR3 has 15 amino acids. CDR3 nucleotide sequence: TGTGCCAGCAGCCTCCTCCGGGGGGGCCTCGGTGAGCAGTTCTTC. Its protein is CASSLLRGGLGEQFF.

This chain uses TRBV18 with TRBJ2-7; maybe TRBD2 (6 bases). The germline V and J ends were trimmed by 3 bases and 7 bases, with 13 bases remaining between them. The germline CDR1 and CDR2 sequences are KGHSH and LQKENI. The CDR3 is 13 residues long. The CDR3 reads CASSPPAGWEQYF. DNA of the CDR3: TGTGCCAGCTCACCCCCTGCGGGGTGGGAGCAGTACTTC.

The chain recombines TRBV6-2 or TRBV6-3 with TRBJ1-5; 7 bases line up with TRBD1. Germline CDR1 reads MNHEY; CDR2 reads SVGEGT. The CDR3 runs to 16 residues. The J segment lost 0 bases and the V segment lost 4 bases, leaving 6 bases of the junction unmatched. As DNA, the CDR3 is TGTGCCAGCAGTTCCGGGACAGCCTATAGCAATCAGCCCCAGCATTTT. Protein sequence: CASSSGTAYSNQPQHF.

This sequence joins TRBV6-6 and TRBJ2-7; 8 nucleotides agree with TRBD1. In germline, CDR1 is MNHNY, CDR2 SVGAGI (reference sequence). V shed 5 bases, J shed 2 bases, and the junction held 14 bases outside the gene matches. This CDR3 spans 17 amino acids. CDR3 in amino acids: CASSLRTGIGRTYEQYF. The CDR3 nucleotides are TGTGCCAGCAGTCTTAGGACAGGGATTGGACGCACCTACGAGCAGTACTTC.

This clone was counted at least ten times. The chain joins TRBV7-9 to TRBJ1-6, with 8 nucleotides matching TRBD1. The CDR3 length is 14 residues. Germline CDR1 and CDR2: SEHNR and FQNEAQ (reference sequence). V gave up 4 bases and J gave up 10 bases; unmatched junction bases: 6. The CDR3 loop reads CASSSGQGQSPLHF. The DNA for the CDR3 is TGTGCCAGCAGCTCCGGACAGGGTCAATCACCCCTCCACTTT.

V gene TRBV2 combines with J gene TRBJ1-2; the D gene is possibly TRBD1 (6 bases). The CDR3 has 14 residues. Trimming left V 5 bases short and J 2 bases short, with 12 bases between. Germline values: CDR1 SNHLY, CDR2 FYNNEI. The CDR3 nucleotides are TGTGCCAGCAGTCGGACAGTTTTAAACTATGGCTACACCTTC. It yields the protein CASSRTVLNYGYTF.

The CDR3 sequence is CASRNTGGGGLGYTF. The DNA for the CDR3 is TGTGCCAGCAGAAACACTGGGGGCGGAGGCCTCGGCTACACCTTC. V usage is TRBV6-6 and J usage is TRBJ1-2; possibly TRBD1 for D (6 bases). Germline CDR1 reads MNHNY; CDR2 reads SVGAGI (reference sequence). Trimming shortened V by 6 bases and J by 8 bases, and 22 bases separated the two germline ends. The CDR3 is made up of 15 amino acids.

This clone showed up just once. In nucleotides, the CDR3 is TGTGCCAGCAGCCCTGCAGCCGGACTAGCGGCGCACATCAGGTCCAATGAGCAGTTCTTC. It specifies CASSPAAGLAAHIRSNEQFF. The V gene is TRBV13, the J gene TRBJ2-1; 10 bases agree with TRBD2. V shed 5 bases and J 6 bases; nucleotides not matched to a gene: 22. The CDR3 is 20 amino acids. CDR1 is PRHDT, CDR2 FYEKMQ, per germline (reference sequence).